The entry that follows covers one T cell receptor (beta chain) sequence. The data originate from a study of cytomegalovirus exposure and HLA in healthy donors. The germline V gene has CDR1 MNHEY and CDR2 SMNVEV (reference sequence). V lost 5 bases and J lost 3; bases outside the gene matches: 11. The CDR3 sequence is 16 residues long. Primers for the PCR totalled 60 Vbeta and 13 Jbeta. TCRdb keeps only in-frame clones here, not all; method: immunoSEQ multiplex PCR. Among about 100,000 clones listed, about four fifths were seen once. The sequenced material came from PBMCs. The receptor was derived from a woman in her seventies in good health and CMV-seropositive. The V gene is TRBV27, the J gene TRBJ1-2; 8 nucleotides agree with TRBD1. The CDR3 coding sequence is TGTGCCAGCAGTCCACGGACAGGGAGCGGTCACTATGGCTACACCTTC. It translates to CASSPRTGSGHYGYTF.